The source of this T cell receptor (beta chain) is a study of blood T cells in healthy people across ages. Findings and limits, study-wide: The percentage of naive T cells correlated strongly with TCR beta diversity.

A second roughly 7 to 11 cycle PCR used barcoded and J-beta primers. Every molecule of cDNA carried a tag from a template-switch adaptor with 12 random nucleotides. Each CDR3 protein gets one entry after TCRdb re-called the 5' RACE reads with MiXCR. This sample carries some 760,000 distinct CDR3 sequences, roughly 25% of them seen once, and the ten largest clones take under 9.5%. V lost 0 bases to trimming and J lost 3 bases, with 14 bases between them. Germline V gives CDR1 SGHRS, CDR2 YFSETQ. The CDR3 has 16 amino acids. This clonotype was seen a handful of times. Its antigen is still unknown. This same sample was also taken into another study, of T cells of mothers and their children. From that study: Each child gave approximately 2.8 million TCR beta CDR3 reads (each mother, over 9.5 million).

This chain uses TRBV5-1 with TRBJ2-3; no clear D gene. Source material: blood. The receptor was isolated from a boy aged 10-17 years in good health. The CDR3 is CASSLGWVSQTDTQYF. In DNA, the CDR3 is TGCGCCAGCAGCTTGGGGTGGGTTAGTCAAACAGATACGCAGTATTTT.